These T cell receptor beta chains were read from a single sample in a study of blood T cell repertoires in COVID-19. Sequencing used immunoSEQ multiplex PCR; TCRdb keeps in-frame clones, though not all of them. The sample consists of a few hundred thousand clones, approximately 84% of them appearing once. The material sequenced was peripheral blood. The receptors shown here come from a man between 35 and 55 years old with acute or convalescent COVID-19. CDR3s include the opening cysteine and the closing phenylalanine or tryptophan. A D gene is named only where the DNA matches it firmly. Size values are once, few and many counts, or a class for expanded clones, and some rows have none.

j_call	v_call	clone_size	d_call	cdr3_nt	cdr3_aa
TRBJ1-4	TRBV10-3	-	TRBD1	TGTGCCATACAGGGGGCTGGAACTAATGAAAAACTGTTTTTT	CAIQGAGTNEKLFF
TRBJ1-1	TRBV2	-	-	TGTGCCAGCAGTGGACAGAGGAACACTGAAGCTTTCTTT	CASSGQRNTEAFF
TRBJ1-4	TRBV4-1	-	-	TGCGCCAGCAGCCAAGTAGCTGAAAAACTGTTTTTT	CASSQVAEKLFF
TRBJ1-1	TRBV18	-	-	TGTGCCAGCTCACCACCAGGGGGGGTCGGGGCGGCTGAAGCTTTCTTT	CASSPPGGVGAAEAFF
TRBJ1-3	TRBV5-5	-	TRBD1	TGTGCCAGCAGCTTTTTGACAGGGCCTTCTGGAAACACCATATATTTT	CASSFLTGPSGNTIYF
TRBJ1-4	TRBV3-1/TRBV3-2	-	TRBD1	TGTGCCAGCAGCCAGGCTTCAGGGGGCAGTGAAAAACTGTTTTTT	CASSQASGGSEKLFF
TRBJ2-3	TRBV15	-	-	TGTGCCACCAGCAGGGCAGGGGCAGATACGCAGTATTTT	CATSRAGADTQYF
TRBJ1-3	TRBV9	-	-	TGTGCCAGCAGCCCTACAGGGGGAAACACCATATATTTT	CASSPTGGNTIYF
TRBJ1-1	TRBV11-2	-	TRBD1	TGTGCCAGCAGCTCACAGGGGGCGAGCACTGAAGCTTTCTTT	CASSSQGASTEAFF
TRBJ2-2	TRBV7-2	-	TRBD2	TGTGCCAGTCCGGCGGGGGGGCCGGGCACCGGGGAGCTGTTTTTT	CASPAGGPGTGELFF
TRBJ1-1	TRBV25-1	-	-	TGTGCCAGCAGTGAATATGCCGGTCGAAACACTGAAGCTTTCTTT	CASSEYAGRNTEAFF
TRBJ2-7	TRBV12-3/TRBV12-4	-	TRBD1	TGTGCCAGCAGTTCTAGGGGGCCCTACGAGCAGTACTTC	CASSSRGPYEQYF
TRBJ1-1	TRBV18	-	TRBD1	TGTGCCAGCTCACCAGCCTTTGGGACAGACACTGAAGCTTTCTTT	CASSPAFGTDTEAFF
TRBJ2-7	TRBV18	-	TRBD1	TGTGCCAGCTCACCACCGCGAGACAGGGGAGGCTCCTACGAGCAGTACTTC	CASSPPRDRGGSYEQYF
TRBJ1-1	TRBV18	few	TRBD1	TGTGCCAGCTCACCCCCCCCCGCGCCGGGACAGGGGGTCCGGGGAGCTTTCTTT	CASSPPPAPGQGVRGAFF
TRBJ2-3	TRBV11-2	-	-	TGTGCCAGCAGCTTTCTAGCTGCCGGTAGCACAGATACGCAGTATTTT	CASSFLAAGSTDTQYF
TRBJ1-3	TRBV7-8	-	-	TGTGCCAGCAGCCCCCAATCCACAGGGCTCCCCTCTGGAAACACCATATATTTT	CASSPQSTGLPSGNTIYF
TRBJ1-1	TRBV7-8	few	TRBD1	TGTGCCAGCAGCATAGACGGGGACAGGGGGCGCAGAAAGGCTGAAGCTTTCTTT	CASSIDGDRGRRKAEAFF
TRBJ1-1	TRBV2	-	-	TGTGCCAGCAGTGCGATTACCAGGGGATCCACTGAAGCTTTCTTT	CASSAITRGSTEAFF
TRBJ1-1	TRBV5-1	-	-	TGCGCCAGCAGCGCTGTCCCCGGGGGTGAAGCTTTCTTT	CASSAVPGGEAFF
TRBJ2-7	TRBV6-5	-	-	TGTGCCAGCAGTTACTCGATGGCCGGGGGTGTCTACGAGCAGTACTTC	CASSYSMAGGVYEQYF
TRBJ1-2	TRBV4-3	few	-	TGCGCCAGCAGCCTGAGGGTAACTACCTCTGACTATGGCTACACCTTC	CASSLRVTTSDYGYTF
TRBJ2-3	TRBV5-1	-	TRBD2	TGCGCCAGCAGCCCGCGGGCGGGGGGGCCATCTGATACGCAGTATTTT	CASSPRAGGPSDTQYF
TRBJ2-1	TRBV9	-	-	TGTGCCAGCAGCGTAGGGCGGTTCAATGAGCAGTTCTTC	CASSVGRFNEQFF
TRBJ1-4	TRBV5-1	few	-	TGCGCCAGCAGCTACGGACGGGACTCCCCTAATGAAAAACTGTTTTTT	CASSYGRDSPNEKLFF
TRBJ1-2	TRBV6-5	-	-	TGTGCCAGCAGTTACAGACAGAGCTATGGCTACACCTTC	CASSYRQSYGYTF
TRBJ2-7	TRBV10-2	-	TRBD2	TGCGCCAGCAGAGCCGGGACTAGCCTCCTCGAGCAGTACTTC	CASRAGTSLLEQYF
TRBJ1-1	TRBV10-3	few	-	TGTGCCACAAGCACCCCAGGGGTCTTGACTGAAGCTTTCTTT	CATSTPGVLTEAFF
TRBJ1-2	TRBV11-2	-	-	TGTGCCAGCAGCTCCGACTCGGGGGGCTGGGGCTACACCTTC	CASSSDSGGWGYTF
TRBJ1-4	TRBV11-2	-	-	TGTGCCAGCAGCCGACAGCTCCAGGATAATGAAAAACTGTTTTTT	CASSRQLQDNEKLFF
TRBJ1-2	TRBV18	-	-	TGTGCCAGCTCATTCGGCGGGGACGTATATGGCTACACCTTC	CASSFGGDVYGYTF
TRBJ1-2	TRBV10-2	-	-	TGCGCCAGCAGTGAGTCGAAGCGACGCGGCTACACCTTC	CASSESKRRGYTF
TRBJ1-2	TRBV19	few	-	TGTGCCAGTAGTATCCGACAGGTTTCTGGGAACTATGGCTACACCTTC	CASSIRQVSGNYGYTF
TRBJ2-1	TRBV6-4	-	-	TGTGCCAGCAGTGACTCGGCCAGGGGCAATGAGCAGTTCTTC	CASSDSARGNEQFF
TRBJ1-1	TRBV5-8	-	TRBD1	TGTGCCAGCAGCTTGGGGACAGGAATGAACACTGAAGCTTTCTTT	CASSLGTGMNTEAFF
TRBJ2-7	TRBV10-1	-	TRBD2	TGCGCCAACGAGATCTTCGAGTGGGCGGGGGGGCACGAGCAGTACTTC	CANEIFEWAGGHEQYF
TRBJ1-4	TRBV3-1/TRBV3-2	few	-	TGTGCCAGCAGCTTCGGACAGCAAGAAAAACTGTTTTTT	CASSFGQQEKLFF